The rows below give T cell receptor beta chains drawn from one sample of a study of identical twins. TCRdb reprocessed the 5' RACE reads with MiXCR, giving one entry per CDR3 protein. The sample contains a few hundred thousand distinct CDR3 sequences, roughly 13% of which appear only once. The same sample was also studied in work on yellow fever vaccine responses in identical twins.

Source material: memory (CD45RO+) T cells sorted from blood. The source of these receptors is a young woman in good health. Both conserved end residues are part of each CDR3. Fields, in order: D gene, J gene, V gene, clone size, CDR3 DNA, CDR3 protein. The D gene is left open where the match is weak. Clone sizes are given selectively: once, few, many, or a class where the clone is expanded.

>-|TRBJ1-4|TRBV28|few
TGTGCCAGCAGTTTCGGTGGTACTAATGAAAAACTGTTTTTT
CASSFGGTNEKLFF
>-|TRBJ2-7|TRBV5-1|-
TGCGCCAGCAGCTTACGTCTTACCGGGGGTTCCCACGAGCAGTACTTC
CASSLRLTGGSHEQYF
>TRBD2|TRBJ2-7|TRBV11-2|-
TGTGCCAGCAGCTTAGTACCAGCGGGGGCCCCCTACGAGCAGTACTTC
CASSLVPAGAPYEQYF
>TRBD1|TRBJ2-1|TRBV28|few
TGTGCCAGCACACCGCAGTTCCGAGGGACAGACAATGAGCAGTTCTTC
CASTPQFRGTDNEQFF
>-|TRBJ2-6|TRBV6-2/TRBV6-3|-
TGTGCCAGCAAATCCTACTCTGGGGCCAACGTCCTGACTTTC
CASKSYSGANVLTF
>-|TRBJ2-7|TRBV5-4|-
TGTGCCAGCAGCCTGGACTATCGCGAGCAGTACTTC
CASSLDYREQYF
>-|TRBJ2-5|TRBV15|-
TGTGCCACCAGCAGGGACAACCAAGAGACCCAGTACTTC
CATSRDNQETQYF
>TRBD2|TRBJ2-3|TRBV9|many
TGTGCCAGCAGCGTTCTTTCCGGGCGGGGGGGCCTAGATACGCAGTATTTT
CASSVLSGRGGLDTQYF
>TRBD2|TRBJ2-1|TRBV7-2|-
TGTGCCAGCACCACACCTAGGGCTAGCGGGAGCAATGAGCAGTTCTTC
CASTTPRASGSNEQFF
>TRBD2|TRBJ2-1|TRBV6-4|-
TGTGCCAGCAGTAAGACTAGCGGGAGGACTGATGAGCAGTTCTTC
CASSKTSGRTDEQFF
>TRBD2|TRBJ2-3|TRBV29-1|few
TGCAGCGGAATGGGACTAGTGGGAGCACCAGATACGCAGTATTTT
CSGMGLVGAPDTQYF
>-|TRBJ2-5|TRBV5-4|-
TGTGCCAGCAGCTCCGAGTACCAAGAGACCCAGTACTTC
CASSSEYQETQYF
>-|TRBJ2-1|TRBV10-3|few
TGTGCCATCGGCGGGGTCGGGGATAGCTCCTACAATGAGCAGTTCTTC
CAIGGVGDSSYNEQFF
>-|TRBJ2-3|TRBV12-3/TRBV12-4|few
TGTGCCAGCAGATCCGGGCCCTATACGCAGTATTTT
CASRSGPYTQYF
>TRBD1|TRBJ2-5|TRBV10-3|-
TGTGCCATCAGTGAGACAGGGGGGGAGACCCAGTACTTC
CAISETGGETQYF
>-|TRBJ1-1|TRBV30|few
TGTGCCTGGCTCCGGAGGAACACTGAAGCTTTCTTT
CAWLRRNTEAFF
>-|TRBJ2-1|TRBV7-9|few
TGTGCCAGCAGCTCAAGTTGGTTAGACGAGCAGTTCTTC
CASSSSWLDEQFF
>-|TRBJ2-2|TRBV7-9|many
TGTGCCAGCAGCTTAGAGGCTAGTTCCGGGGAGCTGTTTTTT
CASSLEASSGELFF
>TRBD1|TRBJ2-1|TRBV27|few
TGTGCCAGCAGTCTCCGGACAGGGTACCGCTACAATGAGCAGTTCTTC
CASSLRTGYRYNEQFF
>-|TRBJ2-7|TRBV5-1|few
TGCGCCAGCAGCTTGGCCCTAGGGTCAGTATACGAGCAGTACTTC
CASSLALGSVYEQYF
>-|TRBJ1-6|TRBV20-1|few
TGCAGTGCTAGGGTAACAGGGACGTGGCCCCTCCACTTT
CSARVTGTWPLHF
>-|TRBJ2-3|TRBV20-1|many
TGCAGTGCGCCGTGGCAGGGGCCAGATACGCAGTATTTT
CSAPWQGPDTQYF
>-|TRBJ2-1|TRBV20-1|-
TGCAGTGCTGTTAGCGGTTCCTACAATGAGCAGTTCTTC
CSAVSGSYNEQFF
>-|TRBJ2-1|TRBV6-1|-
TGTGCCAGCAGACCAGACAGATACAATGAGCAGTTCTTC
CASRPDRYNEQFF
>-|TRBJ2-1|TRBV21-1|many
TGTGCCAGCAGCAAAGTTTTAGGACTAGCGGGAGACAATGAGCAGTTCTTC
CASSKVLGLAGDNEQFF
>-|TRBJ1-2|TRBV28|-
TGTGCCAGCAGTAGGGAAGACTATGGCTACACCTTC
CASSREDYGYTF
>TRBD1|TRBJ1-1|TRBV20-1|once
TGCAGTGCTACCCTTGGACAGGTGGACACTGAAGCTTTCTTT
CSATLGQVDTEAFF
>TRBD1|TRBJ1-1|TRBV7-7|few
TGTGCTAGCAGCTTAGAGGGGGCCCAAAGGGGGCGACGAGGTGAAGCTTTCTTT
CASSLEGAQRGRRGEAFF
>TRBD1|TRBJ1-2|TRBV29-1|-
TGCAGCGTTGCCCAGGGGGACTATGGCTACACCTTC
CSVAQGDYGYTF
>-|TRBJ1-1|TRBV7-9|few
TGTGCCAGCAGCGCAGAGATGTCCACTGAAGCTTTCTTT
CASSAEMSTEAFF
>-|TRBJ1-5|TRBV12-3/TRBV12-4|few
TGTGCCAGCAGTCAGGGATGGGCGGTGGCCCAGCATTTT
CASSQGWAVAQHF
>-|TRBJ1-1|TRBV12-3/TRBV12-4|many
TGTGCCAGCAGTTTCGGGAGGAACACTGAAGCTTTCTTT
CASSFGRNTEAFF
>-|TRBJ2-7|TRBV2|-
TGTGCCAGCGGAGCCAACTACGAGCAGTACTTC
CASGANYEQYF
>-|TRBJ1-2|TRBV7-2|few
TGTGCCAGCAGCTTATCAGGGACACACTATGGCTACACCTTC
CASSLSGTHYGYTF
>-|TRBJ1-4|TRBV5-1|few
TGCGCCAGCAGCTTGGACGGGACCCGAAATGAAAAACTGTTTTTT
CASSLDGTRNEKLFF
>-|TRBJ1-1|TRBV28|-
TGTGCCAGCAGTTTCGGGTACACTGAAGCTTTCTTT
CASSFGYTEAFF
>TRBD1|TRBJ2-2|TRBV6-1|once
TGTGCCAGCAGGAGGGGGACAGGGAATACCGGGGAGCTGTTTTTT
CASRRGTGNTGELFF
>-|TRBJ2-7|TRBV27|few
TGTGCCAGCAGTCCTCGGGGGCTCCAGTACGAGCAGTACTTC
CASSPRGLQYEQYF
>-|TRBJ2-3|TRBV6-2/TRBV6-3|many
TGTGCCAGCAGTTACGCCACAGATACGCAGTATTTT
CASSYATDTQYF
>-|TRBJ2-1|TRBV15|many
TGTGCCACCAGCGGGGGGCTAGCCCCCTACAATGAGCAGTTCTTC
CATSGGLAPYNEQFF
>TRBD2|TRBJ2-1|TRBV28|many
TGTGCCACCTCGACAGGGACTAGCGGGAGGAGGTACAATGAGCAGTTCTTC
CATSTGTSGRRYNEQFF
>-|TRBJ2-1|TRBV3-1|many
TGTGCCAGCAGCCGGAGCTCGGTGGGGTACAATGAGCAGTTCTTC
CASSRSSVGYNEQFF
>TRBD1|TRBJ2-7|TRBV6-1|once
TGTGCCAGCCCGGCGGGACAGGGTGGATACGAGCAGTACTTC
CASPAGQGGYEQYF
>TRBD2|TRBJ2-3|TRBV7-2|many
TGTGCCAGCAGCCCTTTAGCGGGGTTCATAAATACGCAGTATTTT
CASSPLAGFINTQYF
>-|TRBJ2-7|TRBV7-8|many
TGTGCCAGCAGTTTGGGTTTCTCCTACGAGCAGTACTTC
CASSLGFSYEQYF
>TRBD1|TRBJ1-4|TRBV11-1|many
TGTGCCAGCAGCTTTCCAGCGGGGGACAGCGACTTTAATGAAAAACTGTTTTTT
CASSFPAGDSDFNEKLFF
>TRBD2|TRBJ2-1|TRBV5-6|-
TGTGCCAGCAGCCCCAGGCTAGCGGGAGGGCCGGATAATGAGCAGTTCTTC
CASSPRLAGGPDNEQFF
>-|TRBJ2-6|TRBV19|-
TGTGCCAGTAATAGCCTCTCTGGGGCCAACGTCCTGACTTTC
CASNSLSGANVLTF